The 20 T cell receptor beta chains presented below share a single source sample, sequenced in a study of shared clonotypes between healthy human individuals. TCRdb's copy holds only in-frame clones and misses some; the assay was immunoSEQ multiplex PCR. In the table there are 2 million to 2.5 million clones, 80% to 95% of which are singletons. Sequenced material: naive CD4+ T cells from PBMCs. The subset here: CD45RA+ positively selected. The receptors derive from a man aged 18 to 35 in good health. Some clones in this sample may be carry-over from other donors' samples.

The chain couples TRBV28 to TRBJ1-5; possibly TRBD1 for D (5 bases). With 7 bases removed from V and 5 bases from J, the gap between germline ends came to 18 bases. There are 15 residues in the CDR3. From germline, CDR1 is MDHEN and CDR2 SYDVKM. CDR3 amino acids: CASTPGARRDQPQHF. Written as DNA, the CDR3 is TGTGCCAGCACCCCCGGGGCCAGAAGGGATCAGCCCCAGCATTTT.

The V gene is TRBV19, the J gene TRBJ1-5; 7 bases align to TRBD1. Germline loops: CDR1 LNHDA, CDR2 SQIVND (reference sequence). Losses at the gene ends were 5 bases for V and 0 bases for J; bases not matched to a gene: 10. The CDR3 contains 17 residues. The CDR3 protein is CASSDDREFYSNQPQHF. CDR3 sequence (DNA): TGTGCCAGTAGTGACGACAGGGAGTTCTATAGCAATCAGCCCCAGCATTTT. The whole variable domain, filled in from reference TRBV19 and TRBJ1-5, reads DGGITQSPKYLFRKEGQNVTLSCEQNLNHDAMYWYRQDPGQGLRLIYYSQIVNDFQKGDIAEGYSVSREKKESFPLTVTSAQKNPTAFYLCASSDDREFYSNQPQHFGDGTRLSIL.

For the CDR3, the DNA is TGTGCCAGCTCTTTTTACAGGCGAGTGGAGACCCAGTACTTC. Translation: CASSFYRRVETQYF. J is TRBJ2-5 and V is TRBV7-2, with TRBD1 as a possible D gene (5 bases). Germline V gene sequence: CDR1 SGHTA, CDR2 FQGNSA. The CDR3 runs to 14 residues. Trimming shortened V by 8 bases and J by 5 bases, and 18 bases separated the two germline ends.

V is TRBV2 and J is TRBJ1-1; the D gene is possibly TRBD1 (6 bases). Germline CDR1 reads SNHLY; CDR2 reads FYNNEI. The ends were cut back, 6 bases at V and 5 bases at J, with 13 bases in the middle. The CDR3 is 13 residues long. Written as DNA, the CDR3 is TGTGCCAGCAGGGGGTATAGGGGGACTGAAGCTTTCTTT. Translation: CASRGYRGTEAFF.

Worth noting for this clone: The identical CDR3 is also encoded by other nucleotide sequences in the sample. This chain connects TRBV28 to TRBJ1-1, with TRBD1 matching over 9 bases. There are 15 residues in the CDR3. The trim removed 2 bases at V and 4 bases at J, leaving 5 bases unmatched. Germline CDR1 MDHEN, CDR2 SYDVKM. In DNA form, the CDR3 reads TGTGCCAGCAGTTTACCGGGACAGGGTGGCACTGAAGCTTTCTTT. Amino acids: CASSLPGQGGTEAFF.

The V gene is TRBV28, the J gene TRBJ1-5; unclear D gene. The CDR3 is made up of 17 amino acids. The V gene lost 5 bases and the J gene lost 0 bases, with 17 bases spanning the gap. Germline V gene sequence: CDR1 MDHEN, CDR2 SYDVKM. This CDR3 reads CASSLGLRVYSNQPQHF. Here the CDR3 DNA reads TGTGCCAGCAGTCTGGGGTTGAGGGTTTATAGCAATCAGCCCCAGCATTTT.

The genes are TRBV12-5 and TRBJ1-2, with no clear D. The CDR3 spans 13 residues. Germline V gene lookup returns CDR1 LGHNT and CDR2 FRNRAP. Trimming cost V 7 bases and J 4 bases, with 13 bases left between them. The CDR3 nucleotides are TGTGCTAGTGCGCCGGGGAATAGCTATGGCTACACCTTC. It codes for CASAPGNSYGYTF.

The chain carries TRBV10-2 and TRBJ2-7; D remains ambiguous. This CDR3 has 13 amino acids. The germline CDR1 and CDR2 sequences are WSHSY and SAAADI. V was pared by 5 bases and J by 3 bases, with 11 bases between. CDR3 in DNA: TGCGCCAGCAGTTCGGGCTTAGGCTACGAGCAGTACTTC. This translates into CASSSGLGYEQYF.

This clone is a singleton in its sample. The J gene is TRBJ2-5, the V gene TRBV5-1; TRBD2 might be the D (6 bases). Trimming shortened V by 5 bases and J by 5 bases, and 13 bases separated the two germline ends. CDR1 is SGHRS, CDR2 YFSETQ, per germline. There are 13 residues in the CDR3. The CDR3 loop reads CASSRAGRETQYF. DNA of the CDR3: TGCGCCAGCAGTCGGGCAGGGAGGGAGACCCAGTACTTC.

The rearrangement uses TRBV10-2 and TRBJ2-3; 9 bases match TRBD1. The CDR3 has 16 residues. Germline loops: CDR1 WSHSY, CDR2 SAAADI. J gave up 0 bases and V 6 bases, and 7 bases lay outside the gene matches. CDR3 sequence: CASRPDRGSSTDTQYF. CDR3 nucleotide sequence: TGCGCCAGCAGACCCGACAGGGGGTCGAGCACAGATACGCAGTATTTT.

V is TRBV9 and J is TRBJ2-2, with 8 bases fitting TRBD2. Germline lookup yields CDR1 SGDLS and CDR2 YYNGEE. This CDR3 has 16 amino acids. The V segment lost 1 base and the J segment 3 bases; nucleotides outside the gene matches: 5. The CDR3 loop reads CASSVLSSGYTGELFF. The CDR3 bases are TGTGCCAGCAGCGTATTGTCTAGCGGGTACACCGGGGAGCTGTTTTTT.

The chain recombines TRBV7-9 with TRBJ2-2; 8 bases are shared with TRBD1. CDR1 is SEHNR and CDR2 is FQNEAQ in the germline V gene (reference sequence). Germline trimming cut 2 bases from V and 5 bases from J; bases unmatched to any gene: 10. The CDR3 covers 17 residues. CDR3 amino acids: CASSLPPGQGSTGELFF. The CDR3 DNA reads TGTGCCAGCAGCTTACCCCCAGGACAGGGTTCGACCGGGGAGCTGTTTTTT.

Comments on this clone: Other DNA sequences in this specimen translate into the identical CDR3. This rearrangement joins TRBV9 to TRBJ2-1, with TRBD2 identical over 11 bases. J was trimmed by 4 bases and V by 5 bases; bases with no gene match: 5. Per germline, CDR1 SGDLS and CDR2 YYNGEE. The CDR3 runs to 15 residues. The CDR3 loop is CASSRTSGQYNEQFF. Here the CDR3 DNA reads TGTGCCAGCAGTCGGACTAGCGGGCAGTACAATGAGCAGTTCTTC.

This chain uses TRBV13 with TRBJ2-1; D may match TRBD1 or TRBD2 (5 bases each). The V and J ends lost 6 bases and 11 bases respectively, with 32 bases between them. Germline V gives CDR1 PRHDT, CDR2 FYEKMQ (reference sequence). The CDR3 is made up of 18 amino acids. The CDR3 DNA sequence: TGTGCCAGCAGATCGGGCGTATACCGGGACCCCACCCCGACGCAGCAGTTCTTC. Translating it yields CASRSGVYRDPTPTQQFF.

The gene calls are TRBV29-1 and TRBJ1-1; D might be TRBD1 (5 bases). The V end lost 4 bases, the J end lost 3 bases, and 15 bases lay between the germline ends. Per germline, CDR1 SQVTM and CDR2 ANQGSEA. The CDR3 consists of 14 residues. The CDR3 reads CSVVRSMTDTEAFF. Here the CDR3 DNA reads TGCAGCGTTGTCCGCTCAATGACAGACACTGAAGCTTTCTTT.

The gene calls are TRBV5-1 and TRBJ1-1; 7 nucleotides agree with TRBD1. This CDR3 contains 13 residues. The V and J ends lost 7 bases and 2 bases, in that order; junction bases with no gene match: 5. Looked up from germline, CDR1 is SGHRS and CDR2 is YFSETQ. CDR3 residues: CASLRDSNTEAFF. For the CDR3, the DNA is TGCGCCAGCCTCCGGGACAGTAACACTGAAGCTTTCTTT. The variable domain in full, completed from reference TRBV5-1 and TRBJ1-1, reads KAGVTQTPRYLIKTRGQQVTLSCSPISGHRSVSWYQQTPGQGLQFLFEYFSETQRNKGNFPGRFSGRQFSNSRSEMNVSTLELGDSALYLCASLRDSNTEAFFGQGTRLTVV.

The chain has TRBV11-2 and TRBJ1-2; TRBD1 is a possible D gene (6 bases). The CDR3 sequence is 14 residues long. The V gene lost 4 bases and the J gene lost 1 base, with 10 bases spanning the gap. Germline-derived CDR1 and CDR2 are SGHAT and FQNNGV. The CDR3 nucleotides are TGTGCCAGCAGCTCCGGACAGCTTAACTATGGCTACACCTTC. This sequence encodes CASSSGQLNYGYTF.

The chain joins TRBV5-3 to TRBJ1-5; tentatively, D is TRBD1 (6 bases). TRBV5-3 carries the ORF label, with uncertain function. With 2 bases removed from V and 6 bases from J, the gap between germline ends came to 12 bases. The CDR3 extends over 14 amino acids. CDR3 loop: CARSLIGGLQPQHF. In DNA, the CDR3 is TGTGCCAGAAGCTTAATAGGGGGACTTCAGCCCCAGCATTTT.

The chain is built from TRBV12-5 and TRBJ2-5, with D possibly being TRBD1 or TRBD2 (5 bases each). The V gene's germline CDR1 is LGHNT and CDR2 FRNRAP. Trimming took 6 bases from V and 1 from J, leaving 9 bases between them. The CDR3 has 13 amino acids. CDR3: CASGPGAQETQYF. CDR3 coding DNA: TGTGCTAGTGGCCCCGGGGCCCAAGAGACCCAGTACTTC.

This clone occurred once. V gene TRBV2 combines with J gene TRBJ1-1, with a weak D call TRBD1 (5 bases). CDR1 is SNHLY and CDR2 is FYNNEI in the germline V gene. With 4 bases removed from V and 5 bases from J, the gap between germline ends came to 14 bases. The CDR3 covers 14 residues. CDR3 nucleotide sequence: TGTGCCAGCAGTGGGGGTGGGGGATTTACTGAAGCTTTCTTT. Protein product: CASSGGGGFTEAFF.